Listed below are T cell receptor beta chains from one sample, sequenced in a study of radiotherapy plus CTLA-4 blockade in lung cancer. Produced via immunoSEQ multiplex PCR; TCRdb's table is partial and in-frame only. The data hold roughly 93,000 clones, with approximately 78% observed a single time. The source material was peripheral blood, sampled from a patient treated with radiotherapy plus ipilimumab. Receptors originate from a human donor with non-small cell lung cancer who had a partial response to radiotherapy plus ipilimumab. Each CDR3 is given with its conserved first and last residue. D genes are given only for firm matches. The size of a clone is reported for some rows only, either as once, few or many, or as a class for expanded clones.

cdr3_nt cdr3_aa v_call cdr3_length j_call clone_size d_call
TGTGCCAGCTCACCCCCCTCTCCAGGCCTGAGCACAGATACGCAGTATTTT CASSPPSPGLSTDTQYF TRBV18 17 TRBJ2-3 - -
TGTGCCACCAGCAGGACTAGCGAGTACGAGCAGTACTTC CATSRTSEYEQYF TRBV15 13 TRBJ2-7 few TRBD2
TGTGCCAGCAGTGCACTAGCTACGAAGTACTTC CASSALATKYF TRBV2 11 TRBJ2-7 - -
TGTGCCAGTAGTGTACACCGGGGGCCCCAGCATTTT CASSVHRGPQHF TRBV19 12 TRBJ1-5 - -
TGTGCCACCAGCAGAGAGGCCAGCTCCTACGAGCAGTACTTC CATSREASSYEQYF TRBV15 14 TRBJ2-7 - -
TGTGCCACCCGGTCGGGGAACACTGAAGCTTTCTTT CATRSGNTEAFF TRBV6-1 12 TRBJ1-1 - -
TGTGCCTGGAGTGTACAGGGGGCGAGGGGAAACACCATATATTTT CAWSVQGARGNTIYF TRBV30 15 TRBJ1-3 - TRBD1
TGTGCCAGCAGCTCCGGGGTGGAGTTCACTGAAGCTTTCTTT CASSSGVEFTEAFF TRBV7-2 14 TRBJ1-1 - -
TGCGCCAGCAGCCCTGGACTAGCGGGAGTCTCCGGGGGAGAGACCCAGTACTTC CASSPGLAGVSGGETQYF TRBV5-1 18 TRBJ2-5 - TRBD2
TGTGCCTGGAGTGGGGCCTTGACCCAGTACTTC CAWSGALTQYF TRBV30 11 TRBJ2-5 - -
TGTGCCAGCAGTAGTCTAGCGGGAGCGGGGGAGACCCAGTACTTC CASSSLAGAGETQYF TRBV7-3 15 TRBJ2-5 - TRBD2
TGTGCCAGTAGTATAGATGCGCGCAACACCGGGGAGCTGTTTTTT CASSIDARNTGELFF TRBV19 15 TRBJ2-2 - -
TGTGCCAGCAGCCTCGCGCAGGGGGTGGGTTTAGGAGAAAAACTGTTTTTT CASSLAQGVGLGEKLFF TRBV28 17 TRBJ1-4 - TRBD1
TGTGCCAGCAGCGTGGGACAGGCAAAAAACATTCAGTACTTC CASSVGQAKNIQYF TRBV5-5 14 TRBJ2-4 - TRBD1
TGCGCCAGCAGTGACAGGGTGGACACTGAAGCTTTCTTT CASSDRVDTEAFF TRBV10-1 13 TRBJ1-1 - -
TGTGCCAGCAGCTTACCTAACAGGGATAATTCACCCCTCCACTTT CASSLPNRDNSPLHF TRBV7-9 15 TRBJ1-6 - -
TGTGCCAGCAGTGAAGCGATAACAACCTCTGGAAACACCATATATTTT CASSEAITTSGNTIYF TRBV2 16 TRBJ1-3 - -
TGTGCCAGCAGGGAGGCAGGGGTGGGGAACACTGAAGCTTTCTTT CASREAGVGNTEAFF TRBV27 15 TRBJ1-1 - -
TGTGCCTGGAGCCAGGGGGTCGGTCAGCCCCAGCATTTT CAWSQGVGQPQHF TRBV30 13 TRBJ1-5 - TRBD1
TGTGCCAGTAGTATAGGGCACCTCTCCTACAATGAGCAGTTCTTC CASSIGHLSYNEQFF TRBV19 15 TRBJ2-1 once -
TGCGCCAGCAGTGGGGGCCGGGGGGAGCGCTACAATGAGCAGTTCTTC CASSGGRGERYNEQFF TRBV10-1 16 TRBJ2-1 - TRBD2
TGTGCCAGCAGTACAACTAGATCGGGCACCGGGGAGCTGTTTTTT CASSTTRSGTGELFF TRBV28 15 TRBJ2-2 - -
TGTGCCAGCAGAACGGGATTGGGCACTGAAGCTTTCTTT CASRTGLGTEAFF TRBV2 13 TRBJ1-1 - -
TGTGCCAGCAGCTCGGGACAGCCGTACCAAGAGACCCAGTACTTC CASSSGQPYQETQYF TRBV5-4 15 TRBJ2-5 - TRBD1
TGTGCCAGCACCCAGAAGGAGGGGGCGAGAGAAAAACTGTTTTTT CASTQKEGAREKLFF TRBV19 15 TRBJ1-4 - TRBD1
TGCGCCAGCAGCCGGGGGGTGGCGGCTAGTACTTACAATGAGCAGTTCTTC CASSRGVAASTYNEQFF TRBV4-1 17 TRBJ2-1 - -
TGTGCCAGCAGTTTATTCGGCGGGAGGGGGAAGGGGGAGCTGTTTTTT CASSLFGGRGKGELFF TRBV27 16 TRBJ2-2 - TRBD2
TGTGCCAGCAGTTACGGCCCCAACACAGATACGCAGTATTTT CASSYGPNTDTQYF TRBV6-6 14 TRBJ2-3 - -
TGTGCCAGTAGTACTACTAGAGCCTACGAGCAGTACTTC CASSTTRAYEQYF TRBV19 13 TRBJ2-7 few -
TGTGCCAGCAGCTTAGGGGACATCGTCGCAAACACCATATATTTT CASSLGDIVANTIYF TRBV7-9 15 TRBJ1-3 - -
TGTGCCAGCTCACCAGGACAGACACCGAATGAAAAACTGTTTTTT CASSPGQTPNEKLFF TRBV18 15 TRBJ1-4 few -
TGTGCCAGCAGCTGGGACAGGGCAGAGACCCAGTACTTC CASSWDRAETQYF TRBV7-8 13 TRBJ2-5 - TRBD1
TGTGCCAGCAGCCCACAGTGGGTGAAAGAGACCCAGTACTTC CASSPQWVKETQYF TRBV11-2 14 TRBJ2-5 few -
TGTGCCAGCAGACGGGGGGGGATTAGCGAAAAACTGTTTTTT CASRRGGISEKLFF TRBV7-9 14 TRBJ1-4 - -
TGCGCCAGCAGCTGGGACAGCCTGAACACCGGGGAGCTGTTTTTT CASSWDSLNTGELFF TRBV5-1 15 TRBJ2-2 - TRBD1
TGTGCCAGCAGCTTATCGGGGGTTGCTCAGCCCCAGCATTTT CASSLSGVAQPQHF TRBV7-8 14 TRBJ1-5 - -
TGTGCCAGCAGCCCTCAACCGACTAGCGGGCCTTACAATGAGCAGTTCTTC CASSPQPTSGPYNEQFF TRBV5-6 17 TRBJ2-1 - TRBD2
TGTGCGACGAACAGGGTCGATTTAGAGGGCTACACCTTC CATNRVDLEGYTF TRBV5-6 13 TRBJ1-2 - -
TGTGCCAGCAGCTTAAGGACTAGCGGGAGACGTACCGGGGAGCTGTTTTTT CASSLRTSGRRTGELFF TRBV7-9 17 TRBJ2-2 - TRBD2
TGTGCCAGCAGCTTACTAGGACAGGGGCTTGGCTACACCTTC CASSLLGQGLGYTF TRBV7-2 14 TRBJ1-2 - TRBD1
TGTGCCAGCAGGAGTAACCGGGACAGGGGGCCCGAGCAGTACTTC CASRSNRDRGPEQYF TRBV7-3 15 TRBJ2-7 - TRBD1
TGTGCCTGGAGTAGGTTAGGAGCGGGCCAAGAGACCCAGTACTTC CAWSRLGAGQETQYF TRBV30 15 TRBJ2-5 - -
TGTGCCAGCAGTTTATTAGGACGGGCGGATGGAGGGGATGGCTACACCTTC CASSLLGRADGGDGYTF TRBV28 17 TRBJ1-2 once -
TGCGCCAGCAGCCAATCCTACACCCCAACGGGGGAGCAGTACTTC CASSQSYTPTGEQYF TRBV4-1 15 TRBJ2-7 - -
TGTGCCAGCACCTCCGGGACAGGGGGCGAGCAGTACTTC CASTSGTGGEQYF TRBV6-1 13 TRBJ2-7 - TRBD1
TGTGCCAGCAGCACCATGCCCGTTACTCATCGAGCCCAGTACTTC CASSTMPVTHRAQYF TRBV11-2 15 TRBJ2-5 - -
TGTGCCAGCAGCCTAACAGGGGTAAAGTACAATGAGCAGTTCTTC CASSLTGVKYNEQFF TRBV14 15 TRBJ2-1 - TRBD1
TGTGCCAGCAGTTTCGAGCGGGGGGCGAACGGAGATACGCAGTATTTT CASSFERGANGDTQYF TRBV27 16 TRBJ2-3 few TRBD2
TGTGCCAGAAGCTCGGGGCTAGCGACCTACAATGAGCAGTTCTTC CARSSGLATYNEQFF TRBV5-3 15 TRBJ2-1 - -
TGTGCCAGCAGTGAAGTAGACTCGTCCGACTACGAGCAGTACTTC CASSEVDSSDYEQYF TRBV6-1 15 TRBJ2-7 few -
TGCGCCAGCAGCTTGGTTCAGCGGGAGGCAGGTAACACCGGGGAGCTGTTTTTT CASSLVQREAGNTGELFF TRBV5-1 18 TRBJ2-2 - TRBD2
TGTGCCAGCAGCGGTGGACAGGGCCGCGGATATGGCTACACCTTC CASSGGQGRGYGYTF TRBV6-5 15 TRBJ1-2 - TRBD1
TGTGCCAGCTCACCCTATTCCAATCAGCCCCAGCATTTT CASSPYSNQPQHF TRBV18 13 TRBJ1-5 - -